A single sample is the source of the 25 T cell receptor beta chains below, sequenced in a study of blood T cell repertoires in COVID-19. Clones were sequenced by immunoSEQ multiplex PCR, and TCRdb holds only the in-frame ones, with some missing. The data contain 78,000 or so clones, roughly 86% of them seen just once; the ten biggest clones take up approximately 5%. The sequencing sample was made of peripheral blood. Receptor source: a man aged 45-60 years with active or convalescent COVID-19.

The chain couples TRBV28 to TRBJ1-6; weak D call: TRBD1 (5 bases). With 2 bases removed from V and 9 bases from J, the gap between germline ends came to 14 bases. There are 15 residues in the CDR3. Germline CDR1 reads MDHEN; CDR2 reads SYDVKM. The CDR3 spells CASSLRWTGGSPLHF. The CDR3, as DNA: TGTGCCAGCAGTTTACGGTGGACGGGGGGTTCACCCCTCCACTTT. Filled out from reference TRBV28 and TRBJ1-6, the complete variable domain reads DVKVTQSSRYLVKRTGEKVFLECVQDMDHENMFWYRQDPGLGLRLIYFSYDVKMKEKGDIPEGYSVSREKKERFSLILESASTNQTSMYLCASSLRWTGGSPLHFGNGTRLTVT.

This rearrangement joins TRBV28 to TRBJ1-4; D call uncertain. V lost 1 base and J 8 bases, leaving 11 bases between the germline ends. The CDR3 runs 14 residues. Germline assignment: CDR1 MDHEN and CDR2 SYDVKM. CDR3 sequence reads: CASSLSDIEEKLFF. The DNA of the CDR3 is TGTGCCAGCAGTTTATCCGATATAGAGGAAAAACTGTTTTTT.

The chain recombines TRBV28 with TRBJ2-3, with D tentatively TRBD1 (7 bases). V lost 2 bases and J 1 base, leaving 13 bases between the germline ends. CDR1 and CDR2 from the germline V gene are MDHEN and SYDVKM. The CDR3 contains 16 residues. The CDR3 nucleotides are TGTGCCAGCAGTTTAGGAGGGGGCGCAGGCACAGATACGCAGTATTTT. Amino acids: CASSLGGGAGTDTQYF.

This chain connects TRBV29-1 to TRBJ2-5; 11 nucleotides line up with TRBD2. Per germline, CDR1 SQVTM and CDR2 ANQGSEA. The CDR3 consists of 13 residues. With 6 bases clipped from V and 1 base from J, the junction kept 1 base outside the gene matches. CDR3 in amino acids: CSVGLAGQETQYF. In DNA, the CDR3 is TGCAGCGTAGGACTAGCGGGCCAAGAGACCCAGTACTTC.

The chain has TRBV6-1 and TRBJ1-2, with 8 bases aligning to TRBD1. The CDR3 has 15 residues. Germline assignment: CDR1 MNHNS and CDR2 SASEGT. V lost 2 bases to trimming and J lost 8 bases; unmatched junction nucleotides: 10. CDR3 sequence reads: CASSESGRGPEGYTF. The CDR3 region has the DNA TGTGCCAGCAGTGAAAGTGGCAGGGGGCCGGAAGGCTACACCTTC.

This chain joins TRBV7-2 and TRBJ2-5, with 7 bases that match TRBD2. The CDR3 covers 14 residues. Per the germline V gene, CDR1 is SGHTA and CDR2 is FQGNSA. V gave up 5 bases and J gave up 6 bases; unmatched junction bases: 9. CDR3 nucleotides: TGTGCCAGCAGCCCCGGACTAGAAGGAAAGACCCAGTACTTC. This translates into CASSPGLEGKTQYF. Using reference TRBV7-2 and TRBJ2-5 for the parts outside the CDR3, the full variable domain is GAGVSQSPSNKVTEKGKDVELRCDPISGHTALYWYRQSLGQGLEFLIYFQGNSAPDKSGLPSDRFSAERTGGSVSTLTIQRTQQEDSAVYLCASSPGLEGKTQYFGPGTRLLVL.

The V call is TRBV5-4, the J call TRBJ2-5; TRBD2 aligns across 8 bases. V was pared by 4 bases and J by 5 bases, with 13 bases of the junction left unmatched. Germline V gene sequence: CDR1 SGHNT, CDR2 YYREEE (reference sequence). The CDR3 extends over 16 amino acids. CDR3 bases: TGTGCCAGCAGCCCAGAACCGCGGGGGGCTGGGGAGACCCAGTACTTC. This gives the protein CASSPEPRGAGETQYF.

The CDR3, as DNA: TGTGCCAGCAGCTTTCAGGGACTAGCGGGGGGGCGGGAGACCCAGTACTTC. This encodes CASSFQGLAGGRETQYF. The rearrangement links TRBV11-2 to TRBJ2-5, with 16 bases matching TRBD2. V lost 3 bases and J lost 5; bases outside the gene matches: 6. CDR1 is SGHAT and CDR2 is FQNNGV in the germline V gene. CDR3 length: 17 amino acids.

This clone was observed a handful of times. This sequence joins TRBV27 and TRBJ1-5; TRBD1 matches 9 bases. Germline assignment: CDR1 MNHEY and CDR2 SMNVEV (reference sequence). The V segment lost 3 bases and the J segment 2 bases; nucleotides outside the gene matches: 5. The CDR3 runs 16 residues. The CDR3 sequence is CASSFHRGLGNQPQHF. In nucleotides, the CDR3 is TGTGCCAGCAGTTTCCACAGGGGGCTTGGCAATCAGCCCCAGCATTTT.

The chain carries TRBV5-4 and TRBJ2-7; 7 bases are shared with TRBD1. CDR1 and CDR2 (germline): SGHNT, YYREEE (reference sequence). The CDR3 is 14 amino acids. V trimming: 6 bases; J trimming: 4 bases; junction bases outside the gene matches: 10. DNA for the CDR3: TGTGCCAGCAATCCCGGGACAGACCTATACGAGCAGTACGTC. This sequence encodes CASNPGTDLYEQYV.

The chain recombines TRBV10-3 with TRBJ1-5; possibly TRBD1 for D (6 bases). In germline, CDR1 is ENHRY, CDR2 SYGVKD. Between the trimmed V and J ends, which lost 0 bases and 5 bases, there was a span of 17 bases. The CDR3 covers 17 residues. This CDR3 is CAISESARLDSDQPQHF. The DNA of the CDR3 is TGTGCCATCAGTGAGTCGGCCCGATTGGACAGTGATCAGCCCCAGCATTTT.

The chain joins TRBV9 to TRBJ2-2; 13 bases align to TRBD2. In germline, CDR1 is SGDLS, CDR2 YYNGEE. CDR3 length: 18 residues. Trimming removed 3 bases from V and 4 bases from J; junction bases left unmatched: 9. The CDR3 loop reads CASSAPSTSGGATGELFF. DNA for the CDR3: TGTGCCAGCAGCGCCCCCTCAACTAGCGGGGGGGCCACCGGGGAGCTGTTTTTT.

V usage is TRBV6-2 or TRBV6-3 and J usage is TRBJ1-4; D ambiguous. The V end lost 4 bases, the J end lost 8 bases, and 14 bases lay between the germline ends. The CDR3 runs 14 residues. Germline loops: CDR1 MNHEY, CDR2 SVGEGT. Written as DNA, the CDR3 is TGTGCCAGCAGTTTCTCCCGACGAGGAGAAAAACTGTTTTTT. It is translated as CASSFSRRGEKLFF.

The V and J genes are TRBV18 and TRBJ2-1; 10 bases are a match to TRBD2. The germline CDR1 and CDR2 sequences are KGHSH and LQKENI. V was pared by 3 bases and J by 4 bases, with 9 bases of the junction left unmatched. There are 17 residues in the CDR3. The CDR3 DNA reads TGTGCCAGCTCACCCCCGGTTAGCGGGGGGCCATACAATGAGCAGTTCTTC. Translated, it gives CASSPPVSGGPYNEQFF.

The chain couples TRBV2 to TRBJ1-3; the D gene is possibly TRBD1 (6 bases). Per the germline V gene, CDR1 is SNHLY and CDR2 is FYNNEI. CDR3 length: 15 residues. Trimming took 8 bases from V and 2 from J, leaving 16 bases between them. CDR3 sequence (DNA): TGTGCCAGCCAGGGGCAGGGTCTGGCTGGAAACACCATATATTTT. Translation: CASQGQGLAGNTIYF.

This clone was observed a single time. The chain has TRBV29-1 and TRBJ1-2; D is unresolved. The CDR3 runs 13 residues. Trimming took off 0 bases at V and 4 bases at J, with 9 bases between the two ends. Germline V gives CDR1 SQVTM, CDR2 ANQGSEA. The DNA for the CDR3 is TGCAGCGTTGAAGAAGGAACGGGCTATGGCTACACCTTC. This sequence encodes CSVEEGTGYGYTF.

This clone showed up just once. The chain couples TRBV7-9 to TRBJ1-1; 7 nucleotides agree with TRBD1. In germline, CDR1 is SEHNR, CDR2 FQNEAQ (reference sequence). The CDR3 runs 15 residues. J lost 0 bases, V lost 1 base, and 2 bases had no gene match. The CDR3 sequence is CASSLGTGVNTEAFF. CDR3 DNA sequence: TGTGCCAGCAGCTTAGGCACAGGGGTGAACACTGAAGCTTTCTTT. The full variable domain, its missing parts supplied by reference TRBV7-9 and TRBJ1-1, is DTGVSQNPRHKITKRGQNVTFRCDPISEHNRLYWYRQTLGQGPEFLTYFQNEAQLEKSRLLSDRFSAERPKGSFSTLEIQRTEQGDSAMYLCASSLGTGVNTEAFFGQGTRLTVV.

The chain employs TRBV7-9 and TRBJ1-4; 8 bases are shared with TRBD1. CDR1 is SEHNR, CDR2 FQNEAQ, per germline (reference sequence). The V gene end was trimmed by 4 bases and the J gene end by 9 bases; junction bases not matched to a gene: 7. The CDR3 runs to 14 residues. As DNA, the CDR3 is TGTGCCAGCAGCTCCCCGGACAGGGCGCAAAAACTGTTTTTT. Translated, it gives CASSSPDRAQKLFF.

The V call is TRBV5-1, the J call TRBJ2-1; 8 bases agree with TRBD1. Germline CDR1 and CDR2: SGHRS and YFSETQ. V shed 0 bases, J shed 7 bases, and the junction held 6 bases outside the gene matches. The CDR3 runs 15 residues. The CDR3 DNA reads TGCGCCAGCAGCTTGGGGGGACAGGTGAATAATGAGCAGTTCTTC. It codes for CASSLGGQVNNEQFF.

This rearrangement joins TRBV11-2 to TRBJ2-2; 8 bases are shared with TRBD1. There are 16 residues in the CDR3. V gave up 5 bases and J gave up 2 bases; unmatched junction bases: 7. In germline, CDR1 is SGHAT, CDR2 FQNNGV. This chain's CDR3 is CASSQNQGANTGELFF. CDR3 DNA sequence: TGTGCCAGCAGCCAAAACCAGGGGGCCAACACCGGGGAGCTGTTTTTT.

The sample holds a few counts of this clone. The chain employs TRBV5-5 and TRBJ1-6; D may be TRBD1 (5 bases). V was pared by 0 bases and J by 2 bases, with 9 bases between. Germline CDR1 is SGHKS and CDR2 is YYEKEE (reference sequence). The CDR3 consists of 16 residues. The CDR3 spells CASSLEAGAYNSPLHF. The DNA for the CDR3 is TGTGCCAGCAGCTTGGAGGCGGGGGCCTATAATTCACCCCTCCACTTT. Filled out from reference TRBV5-5 and TRBJ1-6, the complete variable domain reads DAGVTQSPTHLIKTRGQQVTLRCSPISGHKSVSWYQQVLGQGPQFIFQYYEKEERGRGNFPDRFSARQFPNYSSELNVNALLLGDSALYLCASSLEAGAYNSPLHFGNGTRLTVT.

The J gene is TRBJ1-4, the V gene TRBV3-1 (or the pseudogene TRBV3-2); D gene unclear. Germline loops: CDR1 LGHDT, CDR2 YNNKEL (reference sequence). This CDR3 contains 14 residues. Trimming removed 2 bases from V and 0 bases from J, with 4 bases in between. For the CDR3, the DNA is TGTGCCAGCAGCCAACTTGCAACTAATGAAAAACTGTTTTTT. Translated: CASSQLATNEKLFF.

This clone was seen a few times. The chain joins TRBV28 to TRBJ1-4; D is unresolved. The CDR3 is made up of 13 amino acids. CDR1 is MDHEN and CDR2 is SYDVKM in the germline V gene. V was trimmed by 6 bases and J by 2 bases, leaving 7 bases between them. The CDR3 region has the DNA TGTGCCAGCAGGAGGCCGACTAATGAAAAACTGTTTTTT. Its protein product is CASRRPTNEKLFF.

The CDR3 is CASSATTGNYGYTF. DNA of the CDR3: TGTGCCAGCAGCGCAACGACAGGGAACTATGGCTACACCTTC. The genes are TRBV7-2 and TRBJ1-2, with TRBD1 identical over 7 bases. The CDR3 is made up of 14 amino acids. The J segment lost 2 bases and the V segment lost 5 bases, leaving 5 bases of the junction unmatched. The germline CDR1 and CDR2 sequences are SGHTA and FQGNSA.

The chain links TRBV10-3 to TRBJ2-5; TRBD2 agrees at 7 bases. The germline CDR1 and CDR2 sequences are ENHRY and SYGVKD. This CDR3 spans 14 amino acids. The trim removed 8 bases at V and 3 bases at J, leaving 9 bases unmatched. The CDR3 sequence: CAIQGGGDEETQYF. DNA of the CDR3: TGTGCCATCCAAGGCGGGGGAGACGAAGAGACCCAGTACTTC.